The clone carrying this T cell receptor beta chain was found a few times. This sample stems from a study of control samples from healthy donors and cancer patients. Germline values: CDR1 LGHDT, CDR2 YNNKEL (reference sequence). Unmatched junction bases numbered 5, after V lost 3 bases and J lost 10 bases. The CDR3 loop spans 13 amino acids. TCRdb's table, derived via immunoSEQ multiplex PCR, lists solely in-frame clones and lacks some. The repertoire holds roughly 94,000 clones, with 65% to 85% as singletons. The receptor was isolated from a man in his sixties or seventies with lung cancer. The source material was PBMCs. The chain combines TRBV3-1 (or the pseudogene TRBV3-2) with TRBJ1-4; 7 bases are shared with TRBD1. This CDR3 is CASSQVGTVKLFF. As DNA, the CDR3 is TGTGCCAGCAGCCAGGTCGGGACAGTAAAACTGTTTTTT.